The 2 T cell receptor beta chains below were found in one sample sequenced in a study of cytomegalovirus exposure and HLA in healthy donors. The PCR used 60 Vbeta and 13 Jbeta primers. This table comes from immunoSEQ multiplex PCR, and its TCRdb copy is limited to in-frame clones, with some not included. Altogether more than 95,000 clones are present, about 10% being singletons, with the ten largest covering 4% to 5%. The sample comprised PBMCs. Receptors were obtained from a woman under 30 in good health and CMV-seropositive.

This clone was counted between two and nine times. The gene calls are TRBV30 and TRBJ1-4; 8 bases align to TRBD1. V gave up 4 bases and J gave up 6 bases; unmatched junction bases: 7. The germline CDR1 and CDR2 sequences are GTSNPN and SVGIG (reference sequence). There are 14 residues in the CDR3. CDR3 nucleotides: TGTGCCTGGAAGAAAACAGGGGGGTATGAAAAACTGTTTTTT. It yields the protein CAWKKTGGYEKLFF.

V is TRBV6-1 and J is TRBJ2-1, with TRBD2 matching 11 bases. CDR1 is MNHNS and CDR2 is SASEGT in the germline V gene. The CDR3 has 15 residues. Germline trimming cut 6 bases from V and 6 bases from J; bases unmatched to any gene: 7. For the CDR3, the DNA is TGTGCCAGCAGGGACCCTAGCGGGAGGTCCAATGAGCAGTTCTTC. Encoded protein: CASRDPSGRSNEQFF.